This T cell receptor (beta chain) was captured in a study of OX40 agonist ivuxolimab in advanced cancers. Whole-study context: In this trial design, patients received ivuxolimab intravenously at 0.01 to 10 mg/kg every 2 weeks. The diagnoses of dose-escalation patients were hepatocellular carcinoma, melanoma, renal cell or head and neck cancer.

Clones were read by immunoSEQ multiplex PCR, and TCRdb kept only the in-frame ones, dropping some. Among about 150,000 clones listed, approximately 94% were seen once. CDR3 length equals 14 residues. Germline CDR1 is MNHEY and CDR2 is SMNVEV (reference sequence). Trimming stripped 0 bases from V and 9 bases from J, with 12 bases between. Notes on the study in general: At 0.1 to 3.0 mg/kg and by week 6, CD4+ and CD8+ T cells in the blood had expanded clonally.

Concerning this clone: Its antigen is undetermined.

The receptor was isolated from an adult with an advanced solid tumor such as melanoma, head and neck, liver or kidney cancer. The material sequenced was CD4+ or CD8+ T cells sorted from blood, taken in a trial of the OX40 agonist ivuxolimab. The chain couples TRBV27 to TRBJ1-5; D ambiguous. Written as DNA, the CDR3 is TGTGCCAGCAGTTTATCTGGATGGCGGGGGCCCCAGCATTTT. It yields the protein CASSLSGWRGPQHF.